This TCR beta chain was profiled in a study of T cell changes during pregnancy in multiple sclerosis. Germline V CDR1 and CDR2: SEHNR, FQNEAQ (reference sequence). CDR3 length: 13 amino acids. The V end lost 3 bases, the J end lost 9 bases, and 12 bases lay between the germline ends. Clones were read by immunoSEQ multiplex PCR, and TCRdb kept only the in-frame ones, dropping some. This table has roughly 65,000 clones, around 91% appearing once. The sequences come from peripheral blood, collected in the third trimester of pregnancy. The J gene is TRBJ1-5, the V gene TRBV7-9; possibly TRBD1 for D (6 bases). The TCR sequence derives from a female donor in good health, enrolled as a control in a pregnancy study. The CDR3 is CASSLDSPGPQHF. CDR3 sequence (DNA): TGTGCCAGCAGCTTGGACAGCCCAGGGCCCCAGCATTTT.